This is a list of T cell receptor beta chains from one sample in a study of shared clonotypes between healthy human individuals. Clones were sequenced by immunoSEQ multiplex PCR, and TCRdb holds only the in-frame ones, with some missing. This table holds millions of clones, approximately 94% found once. Sequencing input: naive CD8+ T cells sorted from blood. Source of these receptors: a man in his late teens or twenties in good health. Each CDR3 is given with its conserved first and last residue. A D gene is named only where the DNA matches it firmly. Clone size appears in some rows only: once, few, many, or a class for an expanded clone.

DNA: TGCGCCAGCAGCTGGGAGGGAGGCGAGCAGTACTTC
CDR3: CASSWEGGEQYF
J: TRBJ2-7
D: TRBD2
size: once
V: TRBV5-1

DNA: TGTGCCTGGAGTCGCTCCGGAGGGTTGGTAAATGAGCAGTTCTTC
CDR3: CAWSRSGGLVNEQFF
J: TRBJ2-1
D: NA
size: NA
V: TRBV30

DNA: TGCGCCAGCAGCCAAGTTTCAGAGTCCTACGAGCAGTACTTC
CDR3: CASSQVSESYEQYF
J: TRBJ2-7
D: NA
size: NA
V: TRBV4-1

DNA: TGTGCCATCAGTGAGTCGTTCTTACTGCAACCTGGGTCCCAGCATTTT
CDR3: CAISESFLLQPGSQHF
J: TRBJ1-5
D: NA
size: few
V: TRBV10-3

DNA: TGTGCCAGCAGGGGGACAGACAGCACAGATACGCAGTATTTT
CDR3: CASRGTDSTDTQYF
J: TRBJ2-3
D: TRBD1
size: once
V: TRBV9

DNA: TGTGCCAGCAGTTACGGGGACGTGGACACTGAAGCTTTCTTT
CDR3: CASSYGDVDTEAFF
J: TRBJ1-1
D: NA
size: once
V: TRBV6-6

DNA: TGTGCCAGCAGCCTCGGGACAGGGGGTTTCGATGAGCAGTTCTTC
CDR3: CASSLGTGGFDEQFF
J: TRBJ2-1
D: TRBD1
size: NA
V: TRBV7-9

DNA: TGTGCCAGTTCGGACAGGGGAGGCGACGAGCAGTACTTC
CDR3: CASSDRGGDEQYF
J: TRBJ2-7
D: TRBD1
size: NA
V: TRBV28

DNA: TGTGCCGGCAGGGAGTGGACTTCCAACACCGGGGAGCTGTTTTTT
CDR3: CAGREWTSNTGELFF
J: TRBJ2-2
D: NA
size: once
V: TRBV6-1

DNA: TGTGCCAGCAGCTTGCGTAGGAGGGGCCCCTACTCCTACGAGCAGTACTTC
CDR3: CASSLRRRGPYSYEQYF
J: TRBJ2-7
D: NA
size: NA
V: TRBV5-8

DNA: TGCGCCAGCAGCCAACCTGGGGAAGAGACCCAGTACTTC
CDR3: CASSQPGEETQYF
J: TRBJ2-5
D: NA
size: NA
V: TRBV4-1

DNA: TGTGCCAGCAGCCGAGGGGTTTCTGGAAACACCATATATTTT
CDR3: CASSRGVSGNTIYF
J: TRBJ1-3
D: NA
size: once
V: TRBV5-6

DNA: TGCGCCAGCAGCCAAGATCCGGGGGGATATACCGGGGAGCTGTTTTTT
CDR3: CASSQDPGGYTGELFF
J: TRBJ2-2
D: TRBD2
size: NA
V: TRBV4-3

DNA: TGCGCCAGCAGCTTCGGACTAGCGGAGATGAACGAGCAGTACTTC
CDR3: CASSFGLAEMNEQYF
J: TRBJ2-7
D: TRBD2
size: NA
V: TRBV5-1

DNA: TGTGCCAGTAATGACCGGGACAGCTCCAACTATGGCTACACCTTC
CDR3: CASNDRDSSNYGYTF
J: TRBJ1-2
D: TRBD1
size: NA
V: TRBV19

DNA: TGCGCCAGTCGACTAGCGGGGGACAGTACAGATACGCAGTATTTT
CDR3: CASRLAGDSTDTQYF
J: TRBJ2-3
D: TRBD2
size: NA
V: TRBV5-1

DNA: TGTGCCAGCAGCTCCTCGACAGGGACGTACACTGAAGCTTTCTTT
CDR3: CASSSSTGTYTEAFF
J: TRBJ1-1
D: TRBD1
size: NA
V: TRBV7-8

DNA: TGTGCCATAGGGGCCCTGGGGGGCACCGGGGAGCTGTTTTTT
CDR3: CAIGALGGTGELFF
J: TRBJ2-2
D: NA
size: NA
V: TRBV27

DNA: TGTGCCAGTAGTATCAGGGGTTTCAACGAGCAGTACTTC
CDR3: CASSIRGFNEQYF
J: TRBJ2-7
D: NA
size: few
V: TRBV19

DNA: TGTGCCAGTAGTAACCACCTGACCTCTTTGAACACTGAAGCTTTCTTT
CDR3: CASSNHLTSLNTEAFF
J: TRBJ1-1
D: NA
size: NA
V: TRBV19

DNA: TGTGCCAGCAGCTTAGAAGACAAGGGGGCCGTGGAGCAGTACTTC
CDR3: CASSLEDKGAVEQYF
J: TRBJ2-7
D: TRBD1
size: NA
V: TRBV7-2

DNA: TGCAGCGTTGAACGGGGGGGTCAAGAGACCCAGTACTTC
CDR3: CSVERGGQETQYF
J: TRBJ2-5
D: TRBD2
size: NA
V: TRBV29-1

DNA: TGTGCCAGCAGTTTCTCAGGGGGCTGGGGAGAGACCCAGTACTTC
CDR3: CASSFSGGWGETQYF
J: TRBJ2-5
D: TRBD1
size: NA
V: TRBV27

DNA: TGTGCCACCAGCAGAGGGAGACAGGGAGGCTCCTATAATTCACCCCTCCACTTT
CDR3: CATSRGRQGGSYNSPLHF
J: TRBJ1-6
D: TRBD1
size: NA
V: TRBV15

DNA: TGTGCCAGTAGTCCCGGGACAGGGTTTTCCGGGGCTTTCTTT
CDR3: CASSPGTGFSGAFF
J: TRBJ1-1
D: TRBD1
size: NA
V: TRBV19

DNA: TGTGCCAGCAGTCCGGGGACCGAGGAGACCCAGTACTTC
CDR3: CASSPGTEETQYF
J: TRBJ2-5
D: NA
size: NA
V: TRBV27

DNA: TGTGCCAGCAGTGGAAGCCGGGACAGGCGTTACGAGCAGTACTTC
CDR3: CASSGSRDRRYEQYF
J: TRBJ2-7
D: TRBD1
size: NA
V: TRBV6-1

DNA: TGTGCCAGCAGTGCCTTGAAGACAGGGGGCGCAAAGGTGGATGAAGCTTTCTTT
CDR3: CASSALKTGGAKVDEAFF
J: TRBJ1-1
D: TRBD1
size: NA
V: TRBV6-1

DNA: TGTGCCAGCAGTTACTCGACAGAGGGGACTAACTATGGCTACACCTTC
CDR3: CASSYSTEGTNYGYTF
J: TRBJ1-2
D: NA
size: NA
V: TRBV6-5

DNA: TGTGCCACCGGCCTAGAGGGAGGCCTGACCTACGAGCAGTACTTC
CDR3: CATGLEGGLTYEQYF
J: TRBJ2-7
D: NA
size: NA
V: TRBV15

DNA: TGTGCCAGCAGCTTGGCTGAGGGTGATGAGCAGTTCTTC
CDR3: CASSLAEGDEQFF
J: TRBJ2-1
D: NA
size: NA
V: TRBV5-4

DNA: TGTGCCGGCAGTTACAGTGGGGGCTACGAGCAGTACTTC
CDR3: CAGSYSGGYEQYF
J: TRBJ2-7
D: NA
size: NA
V: TRBV6-5

DNA: TGTGCCAGCAGCTTAAGGGGTGGCTCCTACAATGAGCAGTTCTTC
CDR3: CASSLRGGSYNEQFF
J: TRBJ2-1
D: NA
size: NA
V: TRBV7-3

DNA: TGTGCCAGTAGCCCCACTCTAGCAGCCGGGGAGCTGTTTTTT
CDR3: CASSPTLAAGELFF
J: TRBJ2-2
D: NA
size: NA
V: TRBV19

DNA: TGTGCCAGCAGTACGACAGGGACCAACACTGAAGCTTTCTTT
CDR3: CASSTTGTNTEAFF
J: TRBJ1-1
D: TRBD1
size: once
V: TRBV6-5

DNA: TGTGCCAGCAGCTTACAGCTCTACGAGCAGTACTTC
CDR3: CASSLQLYEQYF
J: TRBJ2-7
D: NA
size: NA
V: TRBV11-2

DNA: TGTGCCAGCAGTTTAATTCCGACAGGCTACAATGAGCAGTTCTTC
CDR3: CASSLIPTGYNEQFF
J: TRBJ2-1
D: NA
size: NA
V: TRBV27

DNA: TGTGCCAGCGCTCCGGGACAGGGGGAGGAGACCCAGTACTTC
CDR3: CASAPGQGEETQYF
J: TRBJ2-5
D: TRBD1
size: NA
V: TRBV25-1

DNA: TGTGCCAGCAGCTTGGAGAAGCAGGGTACTGAAGCTTTCTTT
CDR3: CASSLEKQGTEAFF
J: TRBJ1-1
D: NA
size: NA
V: TRBV7-9

DNA: TGTGCCATCAGTGATCCCCCGGGACAGGGCTACAATGAGCAGTTCTTC
CDR3: CAISDPPGQGYNEQFF
J: TRBJ2-1
D: TRBD1
size: NA
V: TRBV10-3

DNA: TGCGCCAGCAGTGTAGTCGGACACCAAGAGACCCAGTACTTC
CDR3: CASSVVGHQETQYF
J: TRBJ2-5
D: NA
size: NA
V: TRBV10-2